This TCR beta chain was captured in a study of cytomegalovirus exposure and HLA in healthy donors. Generated by immunoSEQ multiplex PCR, the TCRdb table keeps only in-frame clones and is missing some. The repertoire holds 130,000 to 150,000 clones, with around 88% as singletons. V was clipped by 4 bases and J by 5 bases, with 12 bases between them. CDR3 length equals 14 residues. Germline V gene data show CDR1 as MNHNS and CDR2 as SASEGT. Sequenced: PBMCs. The chain employs TRBV6-1 and TRBJ1-5; D gene unclear. The TCR comes from a woman aged 18-29 years in good health and CMV-seropositive. The CDR3: CASSAVSGDQPQHF. CDR3 in DNA: TGTGCCAGCAGTGCTGTATCCGGGGATCAGCCCCAGCATTTT.